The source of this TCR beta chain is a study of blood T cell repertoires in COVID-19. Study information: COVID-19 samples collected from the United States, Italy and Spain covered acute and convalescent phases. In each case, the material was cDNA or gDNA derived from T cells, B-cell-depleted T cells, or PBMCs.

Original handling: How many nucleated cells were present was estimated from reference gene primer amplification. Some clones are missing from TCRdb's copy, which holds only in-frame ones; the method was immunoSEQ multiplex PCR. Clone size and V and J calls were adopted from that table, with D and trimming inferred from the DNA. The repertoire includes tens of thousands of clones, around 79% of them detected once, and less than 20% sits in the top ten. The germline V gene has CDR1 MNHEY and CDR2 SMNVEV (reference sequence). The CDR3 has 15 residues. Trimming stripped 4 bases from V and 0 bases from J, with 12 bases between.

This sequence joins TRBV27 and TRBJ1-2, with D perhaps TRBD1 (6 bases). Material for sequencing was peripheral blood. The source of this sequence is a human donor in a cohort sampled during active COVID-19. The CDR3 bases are TGTGCCAGCAGTTCGGCCAGGGGAACTAACTATGGCTACACCTTC. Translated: CASSSARGTNYGYTF.